This is a list of T cell receptor beta chains from one sample in a study of a mutant IDH1 vaccine in newly diagnosed glioma. The table came from immunoSEQ multiplex PCR; TCRdb's copy has only in-frame clones and leaves some out. The profile shows 69,000 or so clones, 70% to 90% of them singletons. No antigen has been identified for these receptors. Sequenced here: PBMCs, sampled from a glioma patient whose treatment included an IDH1 peptide vaccine. Source of these receptors: a man aged 25 to 40 with glioma. The CDR3 runs from the conserved cysteine through the conserved F or W. The D gene is left open where the match is weak. For some rows the clone size is stated as once, few or many, or as a class when expanded; others skip it.

CDR3nt,CDR3aa,d_gene,abundance,j_gene,v_gene,len
TGTGCCAGCAGCTTAAGACAGGCTAGCTATGGCTACACCTTC,CASSLRQASYGYTF,-,-,TRBJ1-2,TRBV2,14
TGTGCCAGCAGGTCCGGGACTAGAGGGGACACTAGCACAGATACGCAGTATTTT,CASRSGTRGDTSTDTQYF,TRBD2,-,TRBJ2-3,TRBV2,18
TGTGCCAGCAGTACAGCGGGAGGGCACTCCTACAATGAGCAGTTCTTC,CASSTAGGHSYNEQFF,TRBD2,-,TRBJ2-1,TRBV28,16
TGTGCCAGCAGTTTGCTAAGGACAGGGACCTACGAGCAGTACTTC,CASSLLRTGTYEQYF,TRBD1,-,TRBJ2-7,TRBV27,15
TGTGCCAGCAGCTTAGGAAGGGTCGGGGACGGCGCCTACAATGAGCAGTTCTTC,CASSLGRVGDGAYNEQFF,-,-,TRBJ2-1,TRBV7-9,18
TGTGCCAGCTCACCAACGGTGAAGGATCAGCCCCAGCATTTT,CASSPTVKDQPQHF,-,few,TRBJ1-5,TRBV18,14
TGTGCCTGGAGTGAGCTTTTGAACACTGAAGCTTTCTTT,CAWSELLNTEAFF,-,-,TRBJ1-1,TRBV30,13
TGTGCCAGCAGCACCCAGACAGCAAACACTGAAGCTTTCTTT,CASSTQTANTEAFF,-,few,TRBJ1-1,TRBV11-2,14
TGCGCCAGCAGCACGGCCGGACAGGGGAATTCACCCCTCCACTTT,CASSTAGQGNSPLHF,TRBD1,-,TRBJ1-6,TRBV5-1,15
TGTGCCAGCAGCTTAGGCCTTGGGACAGGGGTCCACGAGCAGTACTTC,CASSLGLGTGVHEQYF,TRBD1,-,TRBJ2-7,TRBV7-6,16
TGTGCCAGCAGTTTTTCGACAGGGAATGCCGGGGAGCTGTTTTTT,CASSFSTGNAGELFF,TRBD1,-,TRBJ2-2,TRBV27,15
TGCGCCAGCAGCCTTTTGATAGAGTCGAGCTCCTACAATGAGCAGTTCTTC,CASSLLIESSSYNEQFF,-,-,TRBJ2-1,TRBV5-1,17
TGTGCCAGCAGCTTTTGGTGGGACAGGGATGAAAAACTGTTTTTT,CASSFWWDRDEKLFF,TRBD1,-,TRBJ1-4,TRBV28,15
TGTGCCAGCCGCGTCCGGGGGGCATTGTCTGGAAACACCATATATTTT,CASRVRGALSGNTIYF,-,-,TRBJ1-3,TRBV2,16
TGTGCCAGCAGCTTCGATTTCGGGGAGCTGTTTTTT,CASSFDFGELFF,-,-,TRBJ2-2,TRBV11-1,12
TGTGCCAGCAGCCCCCGGACAGGGGATGGGCAGAAACTGTTTTTT,CASSPRTGDGQKLFF,TRBD1,once,TRBJ1-4,TRBV5-5,15
TGTGCCAGCAGCTTAGCCGCCCCGGGACAGTCTGTACCCACCGAGCAGTTCTTC,CASSLAAPGQSVPTEQFF,TRBD1,-,TRBJ2-1,TRBV7-8,18
TGTGCCAGCCTTCCCCCGGACAGGGGCACTGAAGCTTTCTTT,CASLPPDRGTEAFF,TRBD1,-,TRBJ1-1,TRBV28,14
TGTGCCAGCAGTGAAGGGCCAACATACTCCTACGAGCAGTACTTC,CASSEGPTYSYEQYF,-,-,TRBJ2-7,TRBV6-1,15
TGTGCCAGCAGCCCCGGATTAGCGGGGGGGACAGATACGCAGTATTTT,CASSPGLAGGTDTQYF,TRBD2,-,TRBJ2-3,TRBV6-4,16